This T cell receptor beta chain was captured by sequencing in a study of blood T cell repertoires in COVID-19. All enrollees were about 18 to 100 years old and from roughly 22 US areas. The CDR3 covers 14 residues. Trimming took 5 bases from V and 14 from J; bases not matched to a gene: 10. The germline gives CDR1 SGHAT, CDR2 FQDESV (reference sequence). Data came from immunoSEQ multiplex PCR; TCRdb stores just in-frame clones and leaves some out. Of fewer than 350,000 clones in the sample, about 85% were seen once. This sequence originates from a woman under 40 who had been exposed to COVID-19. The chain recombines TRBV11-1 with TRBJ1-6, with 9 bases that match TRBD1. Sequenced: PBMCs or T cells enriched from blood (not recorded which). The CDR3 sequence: CASSAGQGKESLHF. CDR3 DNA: TGTGCCAGCAGCGCGGGACAGGGCAAAGAGTCCCTCCACTTT.